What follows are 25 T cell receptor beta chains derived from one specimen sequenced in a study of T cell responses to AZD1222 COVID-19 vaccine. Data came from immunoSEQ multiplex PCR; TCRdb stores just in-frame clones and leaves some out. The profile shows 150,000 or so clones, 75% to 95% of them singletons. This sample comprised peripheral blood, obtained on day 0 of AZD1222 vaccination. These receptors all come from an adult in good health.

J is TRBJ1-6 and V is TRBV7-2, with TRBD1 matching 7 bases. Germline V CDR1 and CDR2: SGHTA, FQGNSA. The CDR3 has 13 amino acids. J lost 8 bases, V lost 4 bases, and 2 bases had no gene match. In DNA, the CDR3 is TGTGCCAGCAGCTGGGACAGAGATTCACCCCTCCACTTT. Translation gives CASSWDRDSPLHF.

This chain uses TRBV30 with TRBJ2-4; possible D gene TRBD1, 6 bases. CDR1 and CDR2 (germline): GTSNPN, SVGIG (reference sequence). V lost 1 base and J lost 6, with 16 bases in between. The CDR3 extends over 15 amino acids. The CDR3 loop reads CAWSAGTLLSNIQYF. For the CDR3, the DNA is TGTGCCTGGAGTGCCGGGACACTACTTTCAAACATTCAGTACTTC. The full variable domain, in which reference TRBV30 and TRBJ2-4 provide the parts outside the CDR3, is SQTIHQWPATLVQPVGSPLSLECTVEGTSNPNLYWYRQAAGRGLQLLFYSVGIGQISSEVPQNLSASRPQDRQFILSSKKLLLSDSGFYLCAWSAGTLLSNIQYFGAGTRLSVL.

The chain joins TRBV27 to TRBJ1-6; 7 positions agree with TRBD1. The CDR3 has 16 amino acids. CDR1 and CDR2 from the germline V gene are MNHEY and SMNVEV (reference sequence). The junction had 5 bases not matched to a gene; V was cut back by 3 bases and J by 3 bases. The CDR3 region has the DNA TGTGCCAGCAGTTTCTACAGGGGCTACTATAATTCACCCCTCCACTTT. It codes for CASSFYRGYYNSPLHF.

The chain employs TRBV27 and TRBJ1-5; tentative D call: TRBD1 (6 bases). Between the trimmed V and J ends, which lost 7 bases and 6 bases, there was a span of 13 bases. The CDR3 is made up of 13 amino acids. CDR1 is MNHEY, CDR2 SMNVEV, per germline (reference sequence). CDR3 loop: CASKVGGGQPQHF. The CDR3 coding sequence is TGTGCCAGCAAAGTGGGGGGCGGTCAGCCCCAGCATTTT.

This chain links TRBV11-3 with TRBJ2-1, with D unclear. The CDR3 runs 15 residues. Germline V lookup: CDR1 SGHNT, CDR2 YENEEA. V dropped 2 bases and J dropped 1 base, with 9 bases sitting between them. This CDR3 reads CASSLPGRSYNEQFF. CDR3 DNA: TGTGCCAGCAGCTTACCGGGTCGGTCCTACAATGAGCAGTTCTTC.

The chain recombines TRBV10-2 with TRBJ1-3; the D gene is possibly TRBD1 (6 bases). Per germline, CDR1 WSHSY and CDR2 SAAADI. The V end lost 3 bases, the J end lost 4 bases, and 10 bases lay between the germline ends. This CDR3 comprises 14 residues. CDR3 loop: CASSDQGSGNTIYF. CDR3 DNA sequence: TGCGCCAGCAGTGACCAGGGGTCGGGAAACACCATATATTTT.

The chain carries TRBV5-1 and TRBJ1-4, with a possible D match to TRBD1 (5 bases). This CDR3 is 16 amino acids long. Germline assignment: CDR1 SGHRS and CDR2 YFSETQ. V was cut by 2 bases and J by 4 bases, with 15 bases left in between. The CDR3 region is CASSFWDRRINEKLFF. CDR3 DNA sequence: TGCGCCAGCAGCTTCTGGGACCGTCGCATTAATGAAAAACTGTTTTTT.

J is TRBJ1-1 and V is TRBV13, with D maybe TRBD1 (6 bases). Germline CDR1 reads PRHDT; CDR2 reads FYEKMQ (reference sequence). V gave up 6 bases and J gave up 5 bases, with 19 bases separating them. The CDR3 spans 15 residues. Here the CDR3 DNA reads TGTGCCAGCAGTCCCAAAGCAGTCAGGGGTACTGAAGCTTTCTTT. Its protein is CASSPKAVRGTEAFF.

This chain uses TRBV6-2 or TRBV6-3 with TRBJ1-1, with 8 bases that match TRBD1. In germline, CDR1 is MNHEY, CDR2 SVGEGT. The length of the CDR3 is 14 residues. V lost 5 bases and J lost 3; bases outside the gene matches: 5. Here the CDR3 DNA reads TGTGCCAGCAGTCATCAGGGGGCTCACACTGAAGCTTTCTTT. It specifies CASSHQGAHTEAFF.

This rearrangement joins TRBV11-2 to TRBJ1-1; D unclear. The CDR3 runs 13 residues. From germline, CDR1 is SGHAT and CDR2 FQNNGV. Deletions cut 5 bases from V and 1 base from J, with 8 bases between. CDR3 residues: CASSPDWNTEAFF. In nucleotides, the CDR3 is TGTGCCAGCAGCCCGGACTGGAACACTGAAGCTTTCTTT.

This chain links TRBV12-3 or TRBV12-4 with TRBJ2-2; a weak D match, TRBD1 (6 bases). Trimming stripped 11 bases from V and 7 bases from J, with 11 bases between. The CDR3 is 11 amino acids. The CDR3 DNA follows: TGTGCCTCACAGGGCGGCGGGGAGCTGTTTTTT. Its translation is CASQGGGELFF.

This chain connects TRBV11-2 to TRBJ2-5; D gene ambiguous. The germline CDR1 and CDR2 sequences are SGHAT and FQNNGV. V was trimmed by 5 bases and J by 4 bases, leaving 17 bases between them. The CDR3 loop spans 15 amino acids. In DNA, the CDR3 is TGTGCCAGCAGCCGAGAGCACTCTCCGGGAGAGACCCAGTACTTC. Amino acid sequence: CASSREHSPGETQYF.

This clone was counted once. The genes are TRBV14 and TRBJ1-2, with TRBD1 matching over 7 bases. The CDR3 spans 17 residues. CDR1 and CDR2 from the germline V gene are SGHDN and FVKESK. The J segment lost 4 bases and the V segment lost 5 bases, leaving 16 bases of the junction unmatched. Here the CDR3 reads CASSFYRDSHQIYGYTF. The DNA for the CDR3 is TGTGCCAGCAGCTTTTATCGGGACAGTCATCAAATCTATGGCTACACCTTC.

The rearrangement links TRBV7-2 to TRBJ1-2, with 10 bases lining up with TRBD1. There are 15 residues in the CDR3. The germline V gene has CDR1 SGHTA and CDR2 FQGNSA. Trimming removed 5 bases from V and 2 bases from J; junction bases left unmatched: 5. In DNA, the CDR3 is TGTGCCAGCAGCCGGGACAGGGGAGACAACTATGGCTACACCTTC. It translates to CASSRDRGDNYGYTF.

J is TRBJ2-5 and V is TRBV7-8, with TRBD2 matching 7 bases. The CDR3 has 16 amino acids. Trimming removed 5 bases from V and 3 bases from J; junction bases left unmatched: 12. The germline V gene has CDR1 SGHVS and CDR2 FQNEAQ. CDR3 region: CASSPSGGTREETQYF. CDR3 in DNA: TGTGCCAGCAGCCCCTCGGGGGGAACGAGGGAAGAGACCCAGTACTTC.

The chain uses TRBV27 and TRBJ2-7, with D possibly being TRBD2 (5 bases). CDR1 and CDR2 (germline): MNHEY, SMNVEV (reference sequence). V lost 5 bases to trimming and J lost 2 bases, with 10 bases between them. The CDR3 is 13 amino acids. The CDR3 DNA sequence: TGTGCCAGCAGTCGTCGGACTGCCTACGAGCAGTACTTC. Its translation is CASSRRTAYEQYF.

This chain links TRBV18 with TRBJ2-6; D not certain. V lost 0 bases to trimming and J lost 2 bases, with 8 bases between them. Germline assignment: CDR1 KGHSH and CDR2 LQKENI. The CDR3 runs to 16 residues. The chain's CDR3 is CASSPPKAPGANVLTF. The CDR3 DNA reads TGTGCCAGCTCACCACCTAAAGCTCCTGGGGCCAACGTCCTGACTTTC.

The CDR3 coding sequence is TGTGCCAGCAGCTCCGGGACAGGGTCTAGATTCACGGAAGAAGCTTTCTTT. This encodes CASSSGTGSRFTEEAFF. The chain uses TRBV28 and TRBJ1-1; 9 bases are a match to TRBD1. The length of the CDR3 is 17 residues. The J segment lost 8 bases and the V segment lost 6 bases, leaving 19 bases of the junction unmatched. Germline V CDR1 and CDR2: MDHEN, SYDVKM. Looking up the rest from reference TRBV28 and TRBJ1-1 gives the full variable domain: DVKVTQSSRYLVKRTGEKVFLECVQDMDHENMFWYRQDPGLGLRLIYFSYDVKMKEKGDIPEGYSVSREKKERFSLILESASTNQTSMYLCASSSGTGSRFTEEAFFGQGTRLTVV.

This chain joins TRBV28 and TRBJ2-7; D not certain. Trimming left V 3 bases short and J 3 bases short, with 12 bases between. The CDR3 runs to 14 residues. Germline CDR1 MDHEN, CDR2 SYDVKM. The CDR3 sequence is CASSLGMAVYEQYF. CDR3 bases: TGTGCCAGCAGTTTGGGGATGGCGGTCTACGAGCAGTACTTC.

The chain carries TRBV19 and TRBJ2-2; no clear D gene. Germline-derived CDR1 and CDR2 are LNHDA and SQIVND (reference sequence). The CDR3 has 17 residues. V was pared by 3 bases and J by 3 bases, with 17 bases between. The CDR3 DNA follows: TGTGCCAGTAGTATTCTAAGGTGGCTTCCGGACACCGGGGAGCTGTTTTTT. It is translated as CASSILRWLPDTGELFF.

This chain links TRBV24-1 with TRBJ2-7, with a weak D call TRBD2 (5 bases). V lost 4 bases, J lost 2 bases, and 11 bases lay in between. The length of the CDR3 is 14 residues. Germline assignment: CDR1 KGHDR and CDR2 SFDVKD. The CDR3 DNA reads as TGTGCCACCAGTGAATCCAGGACTCCCTACGAGCAGTACTTC. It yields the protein CATSESRTPYEQYF.

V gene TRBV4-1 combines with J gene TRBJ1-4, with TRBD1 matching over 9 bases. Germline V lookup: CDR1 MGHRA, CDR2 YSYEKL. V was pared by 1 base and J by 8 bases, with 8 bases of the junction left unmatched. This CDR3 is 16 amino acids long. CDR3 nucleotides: TGCGCCAGCAGCCAAGCTCCGGGACAGGGCAGCGAAAAACTGTTTTTT. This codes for CASSQAPGQGSEKLFF.

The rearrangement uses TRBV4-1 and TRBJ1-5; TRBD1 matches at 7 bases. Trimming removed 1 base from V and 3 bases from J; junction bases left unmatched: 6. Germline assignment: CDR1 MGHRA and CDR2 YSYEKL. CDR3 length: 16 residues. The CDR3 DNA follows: TGCGCCAGCAGCCAAGTCCCGGACAGGCACAATCAGCCCCAGCATTTT. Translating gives CASSQVPDRHNQPQHF.

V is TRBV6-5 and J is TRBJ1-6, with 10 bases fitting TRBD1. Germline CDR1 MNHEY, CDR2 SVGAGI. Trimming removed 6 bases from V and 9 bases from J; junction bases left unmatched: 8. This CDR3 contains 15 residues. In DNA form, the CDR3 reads TGTGCCAGCAGGAGGGGGGGACAGGGGATTTCACCCCTCCACTTT. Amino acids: CASRRGGQGISPLHF.

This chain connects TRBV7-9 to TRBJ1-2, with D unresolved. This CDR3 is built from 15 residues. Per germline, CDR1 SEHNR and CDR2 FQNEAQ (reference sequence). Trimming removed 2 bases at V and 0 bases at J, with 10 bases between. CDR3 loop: CASSLLRQTNYGYTF. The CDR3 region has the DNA TGTGCCAGCAGCTTACTTAGGCAGACTAACTATGGCTACACCTTC.